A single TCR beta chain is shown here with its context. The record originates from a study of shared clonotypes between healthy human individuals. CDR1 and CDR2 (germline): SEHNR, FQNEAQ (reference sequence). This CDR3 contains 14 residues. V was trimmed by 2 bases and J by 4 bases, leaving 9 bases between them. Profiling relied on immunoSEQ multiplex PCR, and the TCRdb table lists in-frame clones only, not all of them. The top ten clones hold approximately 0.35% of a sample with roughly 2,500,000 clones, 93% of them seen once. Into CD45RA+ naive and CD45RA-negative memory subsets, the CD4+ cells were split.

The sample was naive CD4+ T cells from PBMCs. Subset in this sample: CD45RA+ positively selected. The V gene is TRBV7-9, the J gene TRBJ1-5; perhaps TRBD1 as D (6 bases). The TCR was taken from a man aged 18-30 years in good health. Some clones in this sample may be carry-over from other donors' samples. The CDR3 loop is CASSLPGANQPQHF. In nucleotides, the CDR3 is TGTGCCAGCAGCTTACCGGGGGCTAATCAGCCCCAGCATTTT. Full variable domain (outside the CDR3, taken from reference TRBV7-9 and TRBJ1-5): DTGVSQNPRHKITKRGQNVTFRCDPISEHNRLYWYRQTLGQGPEFLTYFQNEAQLEKSRLLSDRFSAERPKGSFSTLEIQRTEQGDSAMYLCASSLPGANQPQHFGDGTRLSIL.